This is a list of T cell receptor beta chains from one sample in a study of T cell responses to AZD1222 COVID-19 vaccine. Only in-frame clones appear in the TCRdb table, and some are missing; sequencing was by immunoSEQ multiplex PCR. Seen here are 100,000 to 150,000 clones, about 91% observed once, and the top ten hold about 2.1%. Source: peripheral blood, taken 28 days after the second AZD1222 dose. These receptors all come from an adult who received the AZD1222 COVID-19 vaccine. The CDR3 runs from the conserved cysteine through the conserved F or W. The D gene is left open where the match is weak. The size of a clone is reported for some rows only, either as once, few or many, or as a class for expanded clones.

size: -; J: TRBJ1-1; D: -; V: TRBV5-1; DNA: TGCGCCAGCAGCTATCAAGGGGGAATCGGCACTGAAGCTTTCTTT; CDR3: CASSYQGGIGTEAFF
size: -; J: TRBJ2-7; D: TRBD2; V: TRBV5-1; DNA: TGCGCCAGCAGCTTGGAGGCGGGGGGATACTCCTACGAGCAGTACTTC; CDR3: CASSLEAGGYSYEQYF
size: -; J: TRBJ1-2; D: -; V: TRBV9; DNA: TGTGCCAGCAGCCCAGACCTCGGGGGCGGTACCTATGGCTACACCTTC; CDR3: CASSPDLGGGTYGYTF
size: -; J: TRBJ2-7; D: TRBD2; V: TRBV12-3/TRBV12-4; DNA: TGTGCCAGCAGTTTACTGGGGGGGAACGAGCAGTACTTC; CDR3: CASSLLGGNEQYF
size: -; J: TRBJ1-2; D: TRBD1; V: TRBV19; DNA: TGTGCCAGTACCACCGGGACAGGGTTTCCCTTCTATGGCTACACCTTC; CDR3: CASTTGTGFPFYGYTF
size: -; J: TRBJ2-1; D: -; V: TRBV24-1; DNA: TGTGCCACCAGTGATTCGGGCGATGAGCAGTTCTTC; CDR3: CATSDSGDEQFF
size: -; J: TRBJ2-1; D: TRBD2; V: TRBV3-1/TRBV3-2; DNA: TGTGCCAGCAGCCTAAGGGAGGGGAATGAGCAGTTCTTC; CDR3: CASSLREGNEQFF
size: once; J: TRBJ2-1; D: -; V: TRBV5-1; DNA: TGCGCCAGCAGCGGGACGGTAAATGAGCAGTTCTTC; CDR3: CASSGTVNEQFF
size: -; J: TRBJ1-4; D: -; V: TRBV12-3/TRBV12-4; DNA: TGTGCCAGCTCCCTAACTAATGAAAAACTGTTTTTT; CDR3: CASSLTNEKLFF
size: -; J: TRBJ1-4; D: -; V: TRBV5-1; DNA: TGCGCCAGCAGCCCGGTAGGGAATGAAAAACTGTTTTTT; CDR3: CASSPVGNEKLFF
size: -; J: TRBJ2-1; D: TRBD1; V: TRBV5-8; DNA: TGTGCCAGCAGCGGTGGACAGGGACCGTACAATGAGCAGTTCTTC; CDR3: CASSGGQGPYNEQFF
size: -; J: TRBJ1-5; D: -; V: TRBV18; DNA: TGTGCCAGCTCACCACCGAATCAGCCCCAGCATTTT; CDR3: CASSPPNQPQHF
size: once; J: TRBJ1-6; D: TRBD1; V: TRBV3-1/TRBV3-2; DNA: TGTGCCAGCACCCCGGACAGGGAATTTTCACCCCTCCACTTT; CDR3: CASTPDREFSPLHF
size: once; J: TRBJ1-1; D: TRBD1; V: TRBV27; DNA: TGTGCCAGCAGCCCTACAGGGGATCCAGCTTTCTTT; CDR3: CASSPTGDPAFF
size: -; J: TRBJ1-2; D: TRBD1; V: TRBV7-9; DNA: TGTGCCAGCAGCTTACTGGGACAGACTAACTATGGCTACACCTTC; CDR3: CASSLLGQTNYGYTF
size: -; J: TRBJ1-1; D: TRBD1; V: TRBV3-1/TRBV3-2; DNA: TGTGCCAGCAGCCAAGCAGGGGGCACTGAAGCTTTCTTT; CDR3: CASSQAGGTEAFF
size: -; J: TRBJ2-1; D: -; V: TRBV19; DNA: TGTGCCAGTAGTATGGTAGATGAGCAGTTCTTC; CDR3: CASSMVDEQFF
size: -; J: TRBJ2-3; D: -; V: TRBV18; DNA: TGTGCCAGCTCACCCTCCTGGGGGGGCGGCACAGATACGCAGTATTTT; CDR3: CASSPSWGGGTDTQYF
size: -; J: TRBJ2-5; D: TRBD1; V: TRBV11-3; DNA: TGTGCCAGCAGCTCCCGGACAGGGGGCAATGCTGAGACCCAGTACTTC; CDR3: CASSSRTGGNAETQYF
size: -; J: TRBJ2-1; D: TRBD1; V: TRBV10-3; DNA: TGTGCCATCAGTGAGTCGACCGGGACAGGGGGCAGTAGGGGCTCCTACAATGAGCAGTTCTTC; CDR3: CAISESTGTGGSRGSYNEQFF
size: -; J: TRBJ1-2; D: -; V: TRBV6-5; DNA: TGTGCCAGCAGTTACTCAGGCAGGGTGGATGGCTACACCTTC; CDR3: CASSYSGRVDGYTF
size: -; J: TRBJ2-1; D: TRBD2; V: TRBV7-2; DNA: TGTGCCAGCAGCTTAGCGGGGACTAGCGGGGGGGTTGAGCAGTTCTTC; CDR3: CASSLAGTSGGVEQFF
size: -; J: TRBJ2-5; D: -; V: TRBV6-5; DNA: TGTGCCACCTATCAGAGTCCTGCGGGGACCCAGTACTTC; CDR3: CATYQSPAGTQYF
size: -; J: TRBJ1-1; D: -; V: TRBV5-1; DNA: TGCGCCAGCAGCCCCGGGGCGGGGAACACTGAAGCTTTCTTT; CDR3: CASSPGAGNTEAFF
size: -; J: TRBJ2-3; D: -; V: TRBV28; DNA: TGTGCCAGCAGTTTAGCAGGGGTTAGCACAGATACGCAGTATTTT; CDR3: CASSLAGVSTDTQYF
size: -; J: TRBJ2-2; D: TRBD2; V: TRBV19; DNA: TGTGCCAGTAGCCCGGGACTAGCAGAGATCCGAATGGACACCGGGGAGCTGTTTTTT; CDR3: CASSPGLAEIRMDTGELFF